The rows below give T cell receptor beta chains drawn from one sample of a study of blood T cell repertoires in COVID-19. Assay: immunoSEQ multiplex PCR; the TCRdb copy retains only in-frame clones and omits some. The sample shows 400,000 to 550,000 clones, around 89% of them seen only once. Sequencing was performed on peripheral blood. The receptors derive from a woman aged 30 to 39 with acute or convalescent COVID-19. CDR3s include the opening cysteine and the closing phenylalanine or tryptophan. The D gene is left open where the match is weak. Some rows mark clone size as missing; the rest say once, few, many or name a class of expanded clone.

once | TRBJ2-5 | TRBV5-4 | TRBD1 | TGTGCCAGCAGCTTTCCCGGGACAGGGGGCGGCGAGACCCAGTACTTC | CASSFPGTGGGETQYF
. | TRBJ1-3 | TRBV7-8 | . | TGTGCCAGCAGCCTGGGAGGAGCTGGAAACACCATATATTTT | CASSLGGAGNTIYF
. | TRBJ1-2 | TRBV19 | TRBD1 | TGTGCCAGTAGCATTTCAGGGGGAACTAACCCTAACTATGGCTACACCTTC | CASSISGGTNPNYGYTF
. | TRBJ2-3 | TRBV5-1 | TRBD1 | TGCGCCAGCAGCTCAGGACAGGGGAGGGTCACAGATACGCAGTATTTT | CASSSGQGRVTDTQYF
few | TRBJ2-7 | TRBV5-1 | TRBD1 | TGCGCCAGCAGCCCCACCGGGACAGGTGACTACGAGCAGTACTTC | CASSPTGTGDYEQYF
. | TRBJ1-2 | TRBV6-5 | TRBD1 | TGTGCCAGCAGTTCCCAGGGGGCGTATGGCTACACCTTC | CASSSQGAYGYTF
once | TRBJ1-1 | TRBV9 | . | TGTGCCAGCAGCGCAGGAGGACGGCCGGGCCGCGGGGCTGAAGCTTTCTTT | CASSAGGRPGRGAEAFF
few | TRBJ2-2 | TRBV19 | . | TGTGCCAGTAGTACAGGGAACACCGGGGAGCTGTTTTTT | CASSTGNTGELFF
once | TRBJ2-1 | TRBV19 | . | TGTGCCAGTAGGTTTCAGGCTCAATCCAATGAGCAGTTCTTC | CASRFQAQSNEQFF
. | TRBJ2-1 | TRBV5-1 | TRBD2 | TGCGCCAGCAGCTTGTCTAGCGGGGGCCCAAGGGGGGAGCAGTTCTTC | CASSLSSGGPRGEQFF
. | TRBJ1-6 | TRBV27 | TRBD1 | TGTGCCAGCAGGACCTGGGACAGTATCGATTCACCCCTCCACTTT | CASRTWDSIDSPLHF
. | TRBJ2-3 | TRBV5-6 | . | TGTGCCAGCAGACATGAGAGCGGGGACAGGATCGCAGATACGCAGTATTTT | CASRHESGDRIADTQYF
. | TRBJ1-5 | TRBV19 | . | TGTGCCAGTAGTTCCCAAGCTAATAGCAATCAGCCCCAGCATTTT | CASSSQANSNQPQHF
. | TRBJ2-1 | TRBV7-8 | TRBD2 | TGTGCCAGCGTATCCGCTAGCGGGTACAATGAGCAGTTCTTC | CASVSASGYNEQFF
. | TRBJ2-5 | TRBV28 | . | TGTGCCAGCAGGCCTCAGGGGCGAAGCCAAGAGACCCAGTACTTC | CASRPQGRSQETQYF
. | TRBJ1-2 | TRBV2 | . | TGTGCCAGCAGCAGTGACGCGGCTAACTATGGCTACACCTTC | CASSSDAANYGYTF
. | TRBJ2-3 | TRBV5-6 | . | TGTGCCAGCAGCTTGGGTCGCAGGGCGAGAGATACGCAGTATTTT | CASSLGRRARDTQYF
. | TRBJ1-5 | TRBV19 | TRBD1 | TGTGCCAGTAGCCAGCGTACAGGGGGGGTGAGCAATCAGCCCCAGCATTTT | CASSQRTGGVSNQPQHF
. | TRBJ2-3 | TRBV5-4 | . | TGTGCCAGCAGTCCAGGACTTCGCACAGATACGCAGTATTTT | CASSPGLRTDTQYF
. | TRBJ2-7 | TRBV6-1 | . | TGTGCCAGCAGTGAACTGTCAGGGACTCTCTACGAGCAGTACTTC | CASSELSGTLYEQYF